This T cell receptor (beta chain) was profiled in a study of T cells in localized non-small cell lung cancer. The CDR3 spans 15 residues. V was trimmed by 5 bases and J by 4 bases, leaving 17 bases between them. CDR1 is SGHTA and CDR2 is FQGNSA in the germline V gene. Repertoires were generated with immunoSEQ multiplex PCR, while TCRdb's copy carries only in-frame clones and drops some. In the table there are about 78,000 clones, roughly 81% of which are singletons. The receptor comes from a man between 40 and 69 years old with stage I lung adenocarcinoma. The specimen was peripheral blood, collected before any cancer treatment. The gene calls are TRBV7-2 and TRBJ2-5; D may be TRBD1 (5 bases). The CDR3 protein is CASSLNIGVGETQYF. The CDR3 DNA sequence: TGTGCCAGCAGCCTTAACATAGGGGTGGGAGAGACCCAGTACTTC.